These T cell receptor beta chains were read from a single sample in a study of T cell responses to AZD1222 COVID-19 vaccine. Produced via immunoSEQ multiplex PCR; TCRdb's table is partial and in-frame only. The data hold roughly 140,000 clones, with less than 95% observed a single time. The sequencing used peripheral blood, collected on day 0 of AZD1222 vaccination. These receptors were collected from an adult in good health. Each CDR3 is given with its conserved first and last residue. D genes are given only for firm matches. A row's size may be missing; if present it is once, few, many or a size class.

j_call: TRBJ1-2
v_call: TRBV27
d_call: .
clone_size: .
cdr3_nt: TGTGCCAGCAGTACACAGGAACTCTATGGCTACACCTTC
cdr3_aa: CASSTQELYGYTF

j_call: TRBJ2-2
v_call: TRBV18
d_call: TRBD1
clone_size: .
cdr3_nt: TGTGCCAGCTCAAATTACAGGGGCGTGAACACCGGGGAGCTGTTTTTT
cdr3_aa: CASSNYRGVNTGELFF

j_call: TRBJ1-3
v_call: TRBV7-9
d_call: .
clone_size: few
cdr3_nt: TGTGCCAGCAGCTCTCCAGGGCGTTTAAACACCATATATTTT
cdr3_aa: CASSSPGRLNTIYF

j_call: TRBJ2-3
v_call: TRBV5-4
d_call: TRBD2
clone_size: .
cdr3_nt: TGTGCCAGCAGCAGACTAGCGGGAGCTAGCACAGATACGCAGTATTTT
cdr3_aa: CASSRLAGASTDTQYF

j_call: TRBJ2-6
v_call: TRBV7-9
d_call: .
clone_size: .
cdr3_nt: TGTGCCAGCAGCCCCTTCTCCTCTGGGGCCAACGTCCTGACTTTC
cdr3_aa: CASSPFSSGANVLTF

j_call: TRBJ1-6
v_call: TRBV27
d_call: .
clone_size: .
cdr3_nt: TGTGCCAGCAGTTTATCGAGGAATTCACCCCTCCACTTT
cdr3_aa: CASSLSRNSPLHF

j_call: TRBJ2-1
v_call: TRBV24-1
d_call: TRBD2
clone_size: .
cdr3_nt: TGTGCCACCAGTGACACCGGGACTAGCACGAATGAGCAGTTCTTC
cdr3_aa: CATSDTGTSTNEQFF

j_call: TRBJ2-3
v_call: TRBV18
d_call: .
clone_size: .
cdr3_nt: TGTGCCAGCTCACCACGTGGACTATTTGGGACGGGCACAGATACGCAGTATTTT
cdr3_aa: CASSPRGLFGTGTDTQYF

j_call: TRBJ2-6
v_call: TRBV11-1
d_call: .
clone_size: .
cdr3_nt: TGTGCCAGCAGCTTATTAGGGGGCTCTGGGGCCAACGTCCTGACTTTC
cdr3_aa: CASSLLGGSGANVLTF

j_call: TRBJ2-3
v_call: TRBV6-4
d_call: .
clone_size: .
cdr3_nt: TGTGCCAGCAGTGATATGGAGGGTGATACGCAGTATTTT
cdr3_aa: CASSDMEGDTQYF

j_call: TRBJ2-7
v_call: TRBV6-5
d_call: .
clone_size: .
cdr3_nt: TGTGCCAGCAGTTACGATCGGGGAAGAGGTGAGCAGTACTTC
cdr3_aa: CASSYDRGRGEQYF

j_call: TRBJ2-1
v_call: TRBV2
d_call: TRBD2
clone_size: once
cdr3_nt: TGTGCCAGCCTGGACGCGGGAGGGCCCGAGAATGAGCAGTTCTTC
cdr3_aa: CASLDAGGPENEQFF

j_call: TRBJ2-1
v_call: TRBV6-5
d_call: TRBD2
clone_size: .
cdr3_nt: TGTGCCAGCAGTCCCACTAGCGAACCCTACAATGAGCAGTTCTTC
cdr3_aa: CASSPTSEPYNEQFF

j_call: TRBJ2-7
v_call: TRBV6-5
d_call: .
clone_size: .
cdr3_nt: TGTGCCAGCAGTTACGAGACAGGGCTAGCGGGTTACGAGCAGTACTTC
cdr3_aa: CASSYETGLAGYEQYF

j_call: TRBJ1-1
v_call: TRBV5-1
d_call: .
clone_size: .
cdr3_nt: TGCGCCAGCAGCCTAGTAACCACAGGGAGCACTGAAGCTTTCTTT
cdr3_aa: CASSLVTTGSTEAFF

j_call: TRBJ2-1
v_call: TRBV6-5
d_call: .
clone_size: few
cdr3_nt: TGTGCCAGTGAAACGGGAACCTACAATGAGCAGTTCTTC
cdr3_aa: CASETGTYNEQFF

j_call: TRBJ2-7
v_call: TRBV27
d_call: .
clone_size: .
cdr3_nt: TGTGCCAGCAGTTCGGGGCTAGATTGGGGGTTCGAGCAGTACTTC
cdr3_aa: CASSSGLDWGFEQYF

j_call: TRBJ1-1
v_call: TRBV7-2
d_call: .
clone_size: .
cdr3_nt: TGTGCCAGCAGCAAAACAGGGATGAACACTGAAGCTTTCTTT
cdr3_aa: CASSKTGMNTEAFF

j_call: TRBJ2-3
v_call: TRBV28
d_call: TRBD2
clone_size: .
cdr3_nt: TGTGCCAGCAGTGTAGCGGGACCCGGCACAGATACGCAGTATTTT
cdr3_aa: CASSVAGPGTDTQYF

j_call: TRBJ2-6
v_call: TRBV28
d_call: .
clone_size: .
cdr3_nt: TGTGCCAGCAGTTTATTAGCAGGGGTCGGTGGGGCCAACGTCCTGACTTTC
cdr3_aa: CASSLLAGVGGANVLTF

j_call: TRBJ2-2
v_call: TRBV10-3
d_call: TRBD1
clone_size: .
cdr3_nt: TGTGCCATCAGTGAACAGGGGAAGAACACCGGGGAGCTGTTTTTT
cdr3_aa: CAISEQGKNTGELFF

j_call: TRBJ2-5
v_call: TRBV24-1
d_call: TRBD1
clone_size: .
cdr3_nt: TGTGCCACCAGTGGCCACAGGGGGCAGCAAGAGACCCAGTACTTC
cdr3_aa: CATSGHRGQQETQYF

j_call: TRBJ2-7
v_call: TRBV7-8
d_call: .
clone_size: .
cdr3_nt: TGTGCCAGCAGCTTAGGAGCCCGTGGGGTTGGGGAAAACTACGAGCAGTACTTC
cdr3_aa: CASSLGARGVGENYEQYF

j_call: TRBJ1-1
v_call: TRBV20-1
d_call: .
clone_size: .
cdr3_nt: TGCAGTGCTAGTACAGTTTCCGCTGAAGCTTTCTTT
cdr3_aa: CSASTVSAEAFF

j_call: TRBJ1-2
v_call: TRBV24-1
d_call: TRBD1
clone_size: .
cdr3_nt: TGTGCCACCAGTGAACGATCCGGGACAGGGAATTACGGCTACACCTTC
cdr3_aa: CATSERSGTGNYGYTF

j_call: TRBJ1-2
v_call: TRBV29-1
d_call: TRBD1
clone_size: .
cdr3_nt: TGCAGCGAAAAAACAGGGGAAGTAGGTGGCTACACCTTC
cdr3_aa: CSEKTGEVGGYTF

j_call: TRBJ1-1
v_call: TRBV6-2/TRBV6-3
d_call: TRBD1
clone_size: .
cdr3_nt: TGTGCCAGCAGTGCCACTTCAAACAGGGGAAAGAACACTGAAGCTTTCTTT
cdr3_aa: CASSATSNRGKNTEAFF

j_call: TRBJ2-7
v_call: TRBV7-2
d_call: TRBD2
clone_size: .
cdr3_nt: TGTGCCAGCAGCGCACCGGGACTAGCGGGAGGCCTCTCCTACGAGCAGTACTTC
cdr3_aa: CASSAPGLAGGLSYEQYF

j_call: TRBJ2-1
v_call: TRBV4-3
d_call: .
clone_size: .
cdr3_nt: TGCGCCAGCAGCCAAGAATCGGGCTACAATGAGCAGTTCTTC
cdr3_aa: CASSQESGYNEQFF

j_call: TRBJ1-1
v_call: TRBV7-2
d_call: TRBD1
clone_size: once
cdr3_nt: TGTGCCAGCAGCTTCGACAGGGCCACTGAAGCTTTCTTT
cdr3_aa: CASSFDRATEAFF

j_call: TRBJ2-3
v_call: TRBV7-8
d_call: TRBD1
clone_size: .
cdr3_nt: TGTGCCAGCAGTTGGGGGGCCCCGGGACAGGGAATGTTAACAGATACGCAGTATTTT
cdr3_aa: CASSWGAPGQGMLTDTQYF

j_call: TRBJ2-7
v_call: TRBV7-2
d_call: .
clone_size: few
cdr3_nt: TGTGCCAGCAGCTTAGTGGCTAGTGAGACCTACGAGCAGTACTTC
cdr3_aa: CASSLVASETYEQYF

j_call: TRBJ2-7
v_call: TRBV24-1
d_call: TRBD2
clone_size: .
cdr3_nt: TGTGCCACCAGTGATTCAGGACTAGCGGGGGAGCAGTACTTC
cdr3_aa: CATSDSGLAGEQYF

j_call: TRBJ1-4
v_call: TRBV20-1
d_call: .
clone_size: .
cdr3_nt: TGCAGTGCTAGTCGGTCAGTAAATGAAAAACTGTTTTTT
cdr3_aa: CSASRSVNEKLFF

j_call: TRBJ2-2
v_call: TRBV10-3
d_call: .
clone_size: .
cdr3_nt: TGTGCCATCAATCGCGCGAACACCGGGGAGCTGTTTTTT
cdr3_aa: CAINRANTGELFF

j_call: TRBJ2-7
v_call: TRBV7-3
d_call: .
clone_size: .
cdr3_nt: TGTGCCAGCAGCCCCTCAGGGAACGAGCAGTACTTC
cdr3_aa: CASSPSGNEQYF

j_call: TRBJ1-1
v_call: TRBV27
d_call: .
clone_size: .
cdr3_nt: TGTGCCAGCAGTTTTCGGCAGAGAAACACTGAAGCTTTCTTT
cdr3_aa: CASSFRQRNTEAFF

j_call: TRBJ2-2
v_call: TRBV2
d_call: TRBD1
clone_size: .
cdr3_nt: TGTGCCAGCAGTAGGGGACAGGGGGCGAACACCGGGGAGCTGTTTTTT
cdr3_aa: CASSRGQGANTGELFF

j_call: TRBJ2-3
v_call: TRBV4-2
d_call: .
clone_size: .
cdr3_nt: TGTGCCAGCAGCCAAGAAGGCCAGCGGGGCACAGATACGCAGTATTTT
cdr3_aa: CASSQEGQRGTDTQYF

j_call: TRBJ2-7
v_call: TRBV2
d_call: .
clone_size: .
cdr3_nt: TGTGCCAGCAGGTTGACATTCATGTACGAGCAGTACTTC
cdr3_aa: CASRLTFMYEQYF

j_call: TRBJ2-5
v_call: TRBV25-1
d_call: .
clone_size: .
cdr3_nt: TGTGCCAGCAGTGGTACGGGGCCCGGGGGGACCCAGTACTTC
cdr3_aa: CASSGTGPGGTQYF

j_call: TRBJ1-4
v_call: TRBV5-1
d_call: TRBD1
clone_size: .
cdr3_nt: TGCGCCAGCAGCTTGGTAACAGGGGAAGAAAAACTGTTTTTT
cdr3_aa: CASSLVTGEEKLFF

j_call: TRBJ1-6
v_call: TRBV28
d_call: .
clone_size: .
cdr3_nt: TGTGCCAGCAGTGACGCAGGGACCCCGAGGGGACCCCTCCACTTT
cdr3_aa: CASSDAGTPRGPLHF

j_call: TRBJ2-5
v_call: TRBV11-2
d_call: .
clone_size: once
cdr3_nt: TGTGCCAGCAGCTTCCTTCTCACGGGAAAAGAGACCCAGTACTTC
cdr3_aa: CASSFLLTGKETQYF

j_call: TRBJ2-1
v_call: TRBV2
d_call: TRBD1
clone_size: .
cdr3_nt: TGTGCCGCCCGGACAGGGGGCTACAATGAGCAGTTCTTC
cdr3_aa: CAARTGGYNEQFF

j_call: TRBJ2-1
v_call: TRBV11-3
d_call: .
clone_size: once
cdr3_nt: TGTGCCAGCAGCTCGGTGGGGCGGGGCTCCTACAATGAGCAGTTCTTC
cdr3_aa: CASSSVGRGSYNEQFF

j_call: TRBJ2-1
v_call: TRBV2
d_call: TRBD2
clone_size: .
cdr3_nt: TGTGCCAGCAGTGAAGGGCTAGCGGGGCGACCCAAATACAATGAGCAGTTCTTC
cdr3_aa: CASSEGLAGRPKYNEQFF

j_call: TRBJ2-7
v_call: TRBV25-1
d_call: .
clone_size: .
cdr3_nt: TGTGCCAGCAGTGAATTGGGGCGCGAGCAGTACTTC
cdr3_aa: CASSELGREQYF

j_call: TRBJ1-2
v_call: TRBV6-2/TRBV6-3
d_call: .
clone_size: .
cdr3_nt: TGTGCCAGCAGTTACGTGGCCGTACGGCCAGTCTCGGGCTACACCTTC
cdr3_aa: CASSYVAVRPVSGYTF

j_call: TRBJ2-5
v_call: TRBV5-1
d_call: .
clone_size: .
cdr3_nt: TGCGCCAGCAGGCGGACGGGGAATCAAGAGACCCAGTACTTC
cdr3_aa: CASRRTGNQETQYF

j_call: TRBJ1-4
v_call: TRBV10-3
d_call: .
clone_size: .
cdr3_nt: TGTGCCATCAGTGAGTCGAATCTGCCAACTAATGAAAAACTGTTTTTT
cdr3_aa: CAISESNLPTNEKLFF

j_call: TRBJ1-1
v_call: TRBV18
d_call: TRBD1
clone_size: .
cdr3_nt: TGTGCCAGCTCACCGGACAGGAGCACTGAAGCTTTCTTT
cdr3_aa: CASSPDRSTEAFF

j_call: TRBJ1-2
v_call: TRBV6-5
d_call: .
clone_size: .
cdr3_nt: TGTGCCAGCAGCGTGGGACTGACCTATGGCTACACCTTC
cdr3_aa: CASSVGLTYGYTF

j_call: TRBJ2-3
v_call: TRBV27
d_call: .
clone_size: .
cdr3_nt: TGTGCCAGCAGTAAACTTAGCACAGATACGCAGTATTTT
cdr3_aa: CASSKLSTDTQYF

j_call: TRBJ2-6
v_call: TRBV6-2/TRBV6-3
d_call: .
clone_size: .
cdr3_nt: TGTGCCAGCAGTTACTCGATCTCTGGGGCCAACGTCCTGACTTTC
cdr3_aa: CASSYSISGANVLTF